This is a list of T cell receptor beta chains from one sample in a study of molecular identifiers for immune sequencing clone quantification. TCRdb called the PCR reads again in MiXCR, with one record for every CDR3 protein. The data contain about 510,000 distinct CDR3 sequences, over 20% of them singletons. Sequencing was carried out using naive CD8+ T cells from blood, with Jurkat cell RNA spiked in. These receptors came from a human donor in good health. Some libraries in this study had Jurkat cell RNA spiked in. The CDR3 runs from the conserved cysteine through the conserved F or W. Fields, in order: D gene, V gene, J gene, clone size, CDR3 protein, CDR3 DNA. A D gene is named only where the DNA matches it firmly. Rows give clone size only sometimes, using once, few, many, or a class for an expanded clone.

D gene: NA
V gene: TRBV6-1
J gene: TRBJ1-3
clone size: few
CDR3 protein: CASSEGRRVNSGNTIYF
CDR3 DNA: TGTGCCAGCAGTGAAGGTCGCAGAGTCAATTCTGGAAACACCATATATTTT

D gene: TRBD1
V gene: TRBV7-2
J gene: TRBJ1-6
clone size: NA
CDR3 protein: CASSSLQGARGSPLHF
CDR3 DNA: TGTGCCAGCAGCTCACTACAGGGGGCGCGGGGTTCACCCCTCCACTTT

D gene: NA
V gene: TRBV23-1
J gene: TRBJ2-5
clone size: many
CDR3 protein: CASSQSARAETQYF
CDR3 DNA: TGCGCCAGCAGTCAATCAGCCCGCGCAGAGACCCAGTACTTC

D gene: TRBD2
V gene: TRBV7-9
J gene: TRBJ2-1
clone size: many
CDR3 protein: CASSPGLAGEPSRNEQFF
CDR3 DNA: TGTGCCAGCAGCCCAGGACTAGCGGGAGAGCCATCCCGCAATGAGCAGTTCTTC

D gene: NA
V gene: TRBV27
J gene: TRBJ1-1
clone size: NA
CDR3 protein: CASSLSLQGGVEAFF
CDR3 DNA: TGTGCCAGCAGTTTAAGCCTACAGGGCGGCGTTGAAGCTTTCTTT

D gene: TRBD2
V gene: TRBV7-2
J gene: TRBJ2-1
clone size: NA
CDR3 protein: CASSLGLAGGPLSSYNEQFF
CDR3 DNA: TGTGCCAGCAGCTTGGGGCTAGCGGGGGGGCCCCTTAGTTCCTACAATGAGCAGTTCTTC

D gene: TRBD1
V gene: TRBV7-9
J gene: TRBJ1-4
clone size: NA
CDR3 protein: CASSLATGGFVEKLFF
CDR3 DNA: TGTGCCAGCAGCTTAGCAACAGGGGGCTTTGTTGAAAAACTGTTTTTT

D gene: NA
V gene: TRBV24-1
J gene: TRBJ1-5
clone size: many
CDR3 protein: CATSEGEHQPQHF
CDR3 DNA: TGTGCCACCAGTGAGGGAGAACATCAGCCCCAGCATTTT

D gene: NA
V gene: TRBV6-5
J gene: TRBJ1-2
clone size: NA
CDR3 protein: CASSSGSTFYGYTF
CDR3 DNA: TGTGCCAGCAGTTCGGGCAGCACGTTTTATGGCTACACCTTC

D gene: NA
V gene: TRBV25-1
J gene: TRBJ2-2
clone size: NA
CDR3 protein: CASSEVRRTGELFF
CDR3 DNA: TGTGCCAGCAGTGAGGTACGACGCACCGGGGAGCTGTTTTTT

D gene: NA
V gene: TRBV4-1
J gene: TRBJ2-7
clone size: few
CDR3 protein: CASSQERYSSSYEQYF
CDR3 DNA: TGCGCCAGCAGCCAAGAACGGTATTCTAGCTCCTACGAGCAGTACTTC

D gene: NA
V gene: TRBV15
J gene: TRBJ2-7
clone size: few
CDR3 protein: CATSSRSGARKNEQYF
CDR3 DNA: TGTGCCACCAGCAGCCGGTCGGGGGCCAGGAAAAACGAGCAGTACTTC

D gene: TRBD2
V gene: TRBV28
J gene: TRBJ2-2
clone size: NA
CDR3 protein: CASSLGSGRGTGELFF
CDR3 DNA: TGTGCCAGTAGTTTAGGTAGCGGGAGAGGTACCGGGGAGCTGTTTTTT

D gene: NA
V gene: TRBV28
J gene: TRBJ1-3
clone size: many
CDR3 protein: CASSPRGYSGNTIYF
CDR3 DNA: TGTGCCAGCAGTCCTCGGGGTTACTCTGGAAACACCATATATTTT

D gene: NA
V gene: TRBV19
J gene: TRBJ1-5
clone size: few
CDR3 protein: CASSIIGGLGNQPQHF
CDR3 DNA: TGTGCCAGTAGTATAATCGGGGGTTTGGGCAATCAGCCCCAGCATTTT

D gene: NA
V gene: TRBV19
J gene: TRBJ1-2
clone size: NA
CDR3 protein: CASSIGIGILYGYTF
CDR3 DNA: TGTGCCAGTAGTATTGGTATCGGAATTCTCTATGGCTACACCTTC

D gene: NA
V gene: TRBV7-8
J gene: TRBJ2-5
clone size: few
CDR3 protein: CASSFQGSQETQYF
CDR3 DNA: TGTGCCAGCAGCTTCCAGGGGAGCCAAGAGACCCAGTACTTC

D gene: NA
V gene: TRBV19
J gene: TRBJ1-5
clone size: few
CDR3 protein: CASSPQGRQPQHF
CDR3 DNA: TGTGCCAGTAGTCCTCAGGGGCGTCAGCCCCAGCATTTT

D gene: NA
V gene: TRBV4-3
J gene: TRBJ1-1
clone size: NA
CDR3 protein: CASSRGPSEAFF
CDR3 DNA: TGCGCCAGCAGCCGCGGGCCGTCTGAAGCTTTCTTT

D gene: NA
V gene: TRBV3-1
J gene: TRBJ2-3
clone size: many
CDR3 protein: CASSQVPGEITDTQYF
CDR3 DNA: TGTGCCAGCAGCCAAGTCCCGGGGGAGATCACAGATACGCAGTATTTT

D gene: TRBD1
V gene: TRBV27
J gene: TRBJ1-1
clone size: NA
CDR3 protein: CASSLLAGGTEAFF
CDR3 DNA: TGTGCCAGCAGTTTATTGGCAGGGGGCACTGAAGCTTTCTTT

D gene: TRBD1
V gene: TRBV7-3
J gene: TRBJ2-7
clone size: many
CDR3 protein: CASSFGTGTGLYEQYF
CDR3 DNA: TGTGCCAGCAGCTTCGGGACCGGGACAGGGCTTTACGAGCAGTACTTC

D gene: TRBD1
V gene: TRBV19
J gene: TRBJ2-7
clone size: NA
CDR3 protein: CASSPGQVGAYEQYF
CDR3 DNA: TGTGCCAGTAGCCCGGGACAGGTAGGAGCCTACGAGCAGTACTTC

D gene: NA
V gene: TRBV4-1
J gene: TRBJ1-1
clone size: NA
CDR3 protein: CASSLDQLPNIEAFF
CDR3 DNA: TGCGCCAGCAGCCTCGACCAGCTTCCGAACATTGAAGCTTTCTTT

D gene: TRBD1
V gene: TRBV12-3/TRBV12-4
J gene: TRBJ2-2
clone size: NA
CDR3 protein: CASRTGTGFENPGELFF
CDR3 DNA: TGTGCCAGCAGGACCGGGACAGGGTTTGAGAACCCCGGGGAGCTGTTTTTT

D gene: TRBD1
V gene: TRBV20-1
J gene: TRBJ1-5
clone size: few
CDR3 protein: CSAKQGQQPQHF
CDR3 DNA: TGCAGTGCAAAACAGGGACAGCAGCCCCAGCATTTT

D gene: NA
V gene: TRBV7-9
J gene: TRBJ2-3
clone size: many
CDR3 protein: CASSSLPGGGRTDTQYF
CDR3 DNA: TGTGCCAGCAGCTCCCTCCCCGGTGGAGGGCGCACAGATACGCAGTATTTT

D gene: NA
V gene: TRBV13
J gene: TRBJ2-3
clone size: many
CDR3 protein: CASSLEARRSTDTQYF
CDR3 DNA: TGTGCCAGCAGCTTAGAGGCTAGGCGTTCCACAGATACGCAGTATTTT

D gene: NA
V gene: TRBV7-6
J gene: TRBJ2-7
clone size: many
CDR3 protein: CASSLANSYEQYF
CDR3 DNA: TGTGCCAGCAGCTTAGCAAACTCCTACGAGCAGTACTTC

D gene: NA
V gene: TRBV6-5
J gene: TRBJ1-1
clone size: few
CDR3 protein: CASSYSMAQGLGTEAFF
CDR3 DNA: TGTGCCAGCAGTTACTCGATGGCCCAGGGTTTGGGAACTGAAGCTTTCTTT

D gene: NA
V gene: TRBV20-1
J gene: TRBJ2-7
clone size: NA
CDR3 protein: CSASRDGYEQYF
CDR3 DNA: TGCAGTGCTAGCCGGGACGGATACGAGCAGTACTTC

D gene: NA
V gene: TRBV28
J gene: TRBJ1-3
clone size: few
CDR3 protein: CASTSTQGSGNTIYF
CDR3 DNA: TGTGCCAGCACCTCCACTCAGGGGTCTGGAAACACCATATATTTT

D gene: NA
V gene: TRBV6-2/TRBV6-3
J gene: TRBJ2-1
clone size: NA
CDR3 protein: CASSFPTTYNEQFF
CDR3 DNA: TGTGCCAGCAGCTTCCCGACCACCTACAATGAGCAGTTCTTC

D gene: NA
V gene: TRBV4-3
J gene: TRBJ2-7
clone size: few
CDR3 protein: CASSQDYPVIAYEQYF
CDR3 DNA: TGCGCCAGCAGCCAAGACTACCCGGTCATAGCCTACGAGCAGTACTTC

D gene: NA
V gene: TRBV9
J gene: TRBJ1-4
clone size: NA
CDR3 protein: CASSPRGGSNEKLFF
CDR3 DNA: TGTGCCAGCAGCCCCCGGGGGGGGAGTAATGAAAAACTGTTTTTT

D gene: NA
V gene: TRBV24-1
J gene: TRBJ2-2
clone size: many
CDR3 protein: CATSTTANTGELFF
CDR3 DNA: TGTGCCACCAGTACGACAGCGAACACCGGGGAGCTGTTTTTT

D gene: TRBD1
V gene: TRBV19
J gene: TRBJ2-7
clone size: few
CDR3 protein: CASSGTETYEQYF
CDR3 DNA: TGTGCCAGCTCCGGGACAGAGACTTACGAGCAGTACTTC

D gene: NA
V gene: TRBV24-1
J gene: TRBJ2-1
clone size: many
CDR3 protein: CATSPRTAYNEQFF
CDR3 DNA: TGTGCCACCAGCCCTCGGACAGCCTACAATGAGCAGTTCTTC

D gene: TRBD2
V gene: TRBV4-3
J gene: TRBJ2-1
clone size: NA
CDR3 protein: CASSQAQPAGGPNEQFF
CDR3 DNA: TGCGCCAGCAGCCAAGCCCAACCAGCGGGAGGGCCTAATGAGCAGTTCTTC

D gene: NA
V gene: TRBV20-1
J gene: TRBJ2-1
clone size: few
CDR3 protein: CSARGVTYNEQFF
CDR3 DNA: TGCAGTGCTCGAGGAGTTACCTACAATGAGCAGTTCTTC

D gene: NA
V gene: TRBV7-9
J gene: TRBJ2-3
clone size: NA
CDR3 protein: CASSSVLGGEGTQYF
CDR3 DNA: TGTGCCAGCAGCTCCGTTTTAGGGGGAGAAGGTACGCAGTATTTT

D gene: NA
V gene: TRBV7-9
J gene: TRBJ2-5
clone size: NA
CDR3 protein: CASSATDRGFAQETQYF
CDR3 DNA: TGTGCCAGCAGTGCTACCGACCGGGGTTTTGCGCAGGAGACCCAGTACTTC

D gene: TRBD1
V gene: TRBV14
J gene: TRBJ1-4
clone size: few
CDR3 protein: CASSHWTGGNEKLFF
CDR3 DNA: TGTGCCAGCAGCCACTGGACAGGGGGTAATGAAAAACTGTTTTTT

D gene: TRBD2
V gene: TRBV14
J gene: TRBJ2-7
clone size: NA
CDR3 protein: CASSQDWTSYEQYF
CDR3 DNA: TGTGCCAGCAGCCAAGATTGGACTAGCTACGAGCAGTACTTC

D gene: TRBD2
V gene: TRBV25-1
J gene: TRBJ2-3
clone size: many
CDR3 protein: CASTTTSSGDTQYF
CDR3 DNA: TGTGCCAGCACTACGACTAGCTCAGGAGATACGCAGTATTTT

D gene: NA
V gene: TRBV19
J gene: TRBJ2-7
clone size: NA
CDR3 protein: CASKSPYEQYF
CDR3 DNA: TGTGCCAGTAAATCCCCCTACGAGCAGTACTTC

D gene: NA
V gene: TRBV7-9
J gene: TRBJ1-1
clone size: many
CDR3 protein: CASVVWDDTEAFF
CDR3 DNA: TGTGCCAGCGTGGTCTGGGATGACACTGAAGCTTTCTTT

D gene: NA
V gene: TRBV7-2
J gene: TRBJ2-1
clone size: many
CDR3 protein: CASSFGGYNEQFF
CDR3 DNA: TGTGCCAGCAGCTTTGGAGGATACAATGAGCAGTTCTTC